This T cell receptor (beta chain) was observed in a study of T cell responses to AZD1222 COVID-19 vaccine (dated by TCRdb to the early 2020s). Regarding the study in general: A total of under 250 trial participants underwent TCR sequencing, of whom some 200 had received two doses of AZD1222 and approximately 25 had received two doses of the MenACWY control vaccine. Trial participants were enrolled by age into 18-55, 56-69 and 70-plus year subgroups, with roughly 160, 29 and 62 TCR-sequenced participants respectively. Study-wide conclusions, independent of this receptor: The 56-69-year group was small, and its depth increase did not reach significance, likely because of low power. Because no day 14 peak-response samples were available, repertoires were characterized only after the peak T cell response. After two AZD1222 doses, spike-specific TCR breadth and depth were significantly higher than at day 0 and than in MenACWY recipients. Nearly half of unique spike-specific TCRs reportedly recognized epitopes outside regions mutated in the B.1.351 and B.1.1.7 variants. Participants were mostly white British, with more females than males. The authors suggested clonal diversity may have been underestimated. The vaccine-associated CD4 TCRs covered the entire spike protein, and the dominant responses fell in regions 160-218 and 743-854. Conclusions about previously exposed vaccinees are limited because only six or seven AZD1222 recipients were SARS-CoV-2 seropositive at baseline.

What the time point label conveys for this sample: about 28 days (+/-7) after the second vaccine dose. AZD1222 recipients whose second dose came at about 4 weeks and those whose second dose came at about 12 weeks were combined into one group, since spike-specific TCR depth and breadth did not differ between the two schedules. Vaccinee samples came from UK trials COV001 and COV002, including a single-blind randomized controlled phase 2/3 trial of AZD1222 (ChAdOx1 nCoV-19) in healthy adults. For TCRbeta chain sequencing, PBMC samples from trial participants were taken at day 0 and at day 28 after the second dose. The CDR3 goes from the cysteine to the phenylalanine over 14 residues. The DNA shown is the 42-base CDR3, in frame from base 1. V gives up 0 bases and J gives up 0 bases, and the segment between their germline ends measures 5 bases. Via the germline V gene, CDR1 is SGHTA and CDR2 FQGTGA. The CDR3 regions of human TCRbeta chains were analyzed by immunosequencing. The original pipeline was this. TCRs in the repertoires were compared against a reference library of SARS-CoV-2-specific TCRs that had been generated with the MIRA antigen-specificity platform. Breadth meant the fraction of unique TCRs that were SARS-CoV-2-associated, whereas depth meant the fraction of total T cells that were SARS-CoV-2-associated. Using the MIRA data, each spike-specific TCR was mapped to the spike region that the TCR reacts to and placed in a CD4 or CD8 class. Log10-transformed breadth and depth values were compared by one-way ANOVA with Sidak's multiple comparisons tests. Entries here come from immuneACCESS through TCRdb and include only in-frame sequences with V and J called. Some clones fail to appear in such tables; in the studies checked, an unresolved V gene covers under half of the shortfall, and the cause of the remainder is unknown. Clone size and V and J calls were adopted from that table, with D and trimming inferred from the DNA. For this sample the table gives 140,000 to 150,000 clones, of which approximately 90% were detected only once. The top ten clonotypes cover roughly 3.4% of the sample.

Turning to this clone: Its cognate antigen has yet to be identified. The sample holds no much larger clone one base away, and base qualities are not on file.

The receptor was isolated from an adult who received the AZD1222 COVID-19 vaccine. The V and J segments used are TRBV7-3 and TRBJ2-5, with the D segment identity uncertain. Specimen: peripheral blood, collected 28 days after the second AZD1222 dose. The DNA sequence reads TGTGCCAGCAGCTTAACGGGGTACCAAGAGACCCAGTACTTC. Translated, it reads CASSLTGYQETQYF.